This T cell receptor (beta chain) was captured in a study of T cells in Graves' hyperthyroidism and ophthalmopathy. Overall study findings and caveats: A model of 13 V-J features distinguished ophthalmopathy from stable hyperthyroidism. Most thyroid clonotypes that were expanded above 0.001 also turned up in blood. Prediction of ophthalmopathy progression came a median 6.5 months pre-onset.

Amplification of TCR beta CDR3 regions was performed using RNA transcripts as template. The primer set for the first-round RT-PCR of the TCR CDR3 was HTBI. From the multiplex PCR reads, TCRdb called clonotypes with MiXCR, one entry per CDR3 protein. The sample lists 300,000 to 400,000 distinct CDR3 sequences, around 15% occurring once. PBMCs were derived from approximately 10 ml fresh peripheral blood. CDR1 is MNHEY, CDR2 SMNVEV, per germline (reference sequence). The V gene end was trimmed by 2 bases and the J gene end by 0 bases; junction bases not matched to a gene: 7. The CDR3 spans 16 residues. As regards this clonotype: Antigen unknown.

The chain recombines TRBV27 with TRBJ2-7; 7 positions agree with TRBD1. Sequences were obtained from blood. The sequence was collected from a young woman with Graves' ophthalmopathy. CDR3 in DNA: TGTGCCAGCAGTTTACCCGGGACAGCCCTCTCCTACGAGCAGTACTTC. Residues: CASSLPGTALSYEQYF.